The 22 T cell receptor beta chains below were found in one sample sequenced in a study of cytomegalovirus exposure and HLA in healthy donors. The PCR made use of 60 Vbeta and 13 Jbeta primers. Measured with immunoSEQ multiplex PCR; TCRdb has only the in-frame clones, and not every one. The sample lists some 120,000 clones, about 76% seen once, with less than 15% in the top ten. The sample was PBMCs. These receptor sequences come from an older woman in good health and CMV-seropositive.

The rearrangement uses TRBV19 and TRBJ2-1, with TRBD2 matching 12 bases. The V segment lost 4 bases and the J segment 7 bases; nucleotides outside the gene matches: 5. The CDR3 is 15 amino acids. The V gene's germline CDR1 is LNHDA and CDR2 SQIVND (reference sequence). The CDR3 coding sequence is TGTGCCAGTAGTAGACTAGCGGGAGTTTTGAATGAGCAGTTCTTC. Its protein product is CASSRLAGVLNEQFF. The full variable domain, with the rest looked up from reference TRBV19 and TRBJ2-1, is DGGITQSPKYLFRKEGQNVTLSCEQNLNHDAMYWYRQDPGQGLRLIYYSQIVNDFQKGDIAEGYSVSREKKESFPLTVTSAQKNPTAFYLCASSRLAGVLNEQFFGPGTRLTVL.

The chain recombines TRBV4-1 with TRBJ1-4, with D possibly being TRBD1 (5 bases). There are 17 residues in the CDR3. The ends were cut back, 4 bases at V and 0 bases at J, with 15 bases in the middle. CDR1 is MGHRA, CDR2 YSYEKL, per germline. The CDR3 sequence: CASSRYVIRATNEKLFF. The CDR3 coding sequence is TGCGCCAGCAGCCGCTACGTGATCAGGGCAACTAATGAAAAACTGTTTTTT.

The sample holds one count of this clone. V usage is TRBV5-1 and J usage is TRBJ1-2; D is undetermined. V lost 4 bases, J lost 7 bases, and 11 bases lay in between. Germline CDR1 reads SGHRS; CDR2 reads YFSETQ. There are 12 residues in the CDR3. The CDR3 DNA reads as TGCGCCAGCAGCATGGACTCCCGTGGCTACACCTTC. Translation gives CASSMDSRGYTF.

The chain joins TRBV6-6 to TRBJ2-5; the match to TRBD2 covers 9 bases. V trimming: 7 bases; J trimming: 5 bases; junction bases outside the gene matches: 11. The germline gives CDR1 MNHNY, CDR2 SVGAGI (reference sequence). CDR3 size: 15 residues. CDR3 protein: CASILDSGGGETQYF. In nucleotides, the CDR3 is TGTGCCAGCATACTAGATAGCGGGGGTGGGGAGACCCAGTACTTC.

This clone was counted a few times. J is TRBJ1-5 and V is TRBV2; D unclear. The CDR3 has 13 residues. Germline V gene lookup returns CDR1 SNHLY and CDR2 FYNNEI. V was trimmed by 5 bases and J by 0 bases, leaving 5 bases between them. CDR3 coding DNA: TGTGCCAGCAGTCCCGGTAGCAATCAGCCCCAGCATTTT. This codes for CASSPGSNQPQHF.

The chain uses TRBV7-2 and TRBJ1-2, with D hard to call. The CDR3 consists of 14 residues. From germline, CDR1 is SGHTA and CDR2 FQGNSA. V shed 5 bases and J shed 8 bases, with 18 bases lying between them. The CDR3 reads CASSIPGNSQGYTF. The CDR3 DNA follows: TGTGCCAGCAGCATACCGGGGAATAGTCAAGGCTACACCTTC.

The rearrangement uses TRBV7-2 and TRBJ2-1; unclear D gene. Germline CDR1 is SGHTA and CDR2 is FQGNSA. The CDR3 runs 14 residues. Between the trimmed V and J ends, which lost 1 base and 8 bases, there was a span of 12 bases. CDR3 loop: CASSLGGSADEQFF. CDR3 sequence (DNA): TGTGCCAGCAGCTTAGGTGGTAGTGCGGATGAGCAGTTCTTC.

The chain employs TRBV6-6 and TRBJ2-6; maybe TRBD1 (6 bases). CDR1 and CDR2 (germline): MNHNY, SVGAGI (reference sequence). The CDR3 is 13 amino acids. V was trimmed by 6 bases and J by 10 bases, leaving 13 bases between them. CDR3 loop: CASSPQGFNVLTF. CDR3 DNA: TGTGCCAGCAGCCCACAGGGTTTTAACGTCCTGACTTTC.

The chain links TRBV5-6 to TRBJ2-2; 13 nucleotides align to TRBD2. J gave up 6 bases and V 4 bases, and 6 bases lay outside the gene matches. CDR1 and CDR2 from the germline V gene are SGHDT and YYEEEE. This CDR3 has 16 residues. The DNA for the CDR3 is TGTGCCAGCAGCGTCGGACTAGCGGGGGTGTCCGGGGAGCTGTTTTTT. This sequence encodes CASSVGLAGVSGELFF.

As for this clone: Additional DNA sequences in this sample encode the identical CDR3. This sequence joins TRBV5-1 and TRBJ2-7; TRBD2 aligns across 13 bases. Trimming cost V 4 bases and J 5 bases; bases outside gene matches: 6. Germline V lookup: CDR1 SGHRS, CDR2 YFSETQ. The CDR3 covers 15 residues. Here the CDR3 DNA reads TGCGCCAGCAGCCCCACTAGCGGGAGGGCCAACGAGCAGTACTTC. This gives the protein CASSPTSGRANEQYF.

The chain employs TRBV9 and TRBJ2-1; TRBD2 agrees at 10 bases. Germline lookup yields CDR1 SGDLS and CDR2 YYNGEE. Unmatched junction bases numbered 7, after V lost 0 bases and J lost 4 bases. The CDR3 runs 17 residues. The CDR3 region has the DNA TGTGCCAGCAGCGTAGCTAGTAGCGGGAGGTTATACAATGAGCAGTTCTTC. It yields the protein CASSVASSGRLYNEQFF.

CDR3 in amino acids: CAWSVTGGEAFF. The CDR3 DNA sequence: TGTGCCTGGAGTGTCACAGGGGGTGAAGCTTTCTTT. J is TRBJ1-1 and V is TRBV30; 8 nucleotides line up with TRBD1. The trim removed 0 bases at V and 7 bases at J, leaving 1 base unmatched. Germline CDR1 and CDR2: GTSNPN and SVGIG (reference sequence). CDR3 length: 12 residues.

This chain uses TRBV5-1 with TRBJ2-5; 7 nucleotides line up with TRBD1. CDR3 length equals 13 residues. CDR1 is SGHRS, CDR2 YFSETQ, per germline. V was clipped by 5 bases and J by 5 bases; unmatched bases: 6. The CDR3 region has the DNA TGCGCCAGCAGGATACAGGGGCGGGAGACCCAGTACTTC. This codes for CASRIQGRETQYF.

This clone was seen more than once but under ten times. The chain links TRBV18 to TRBJ1-6; 9 bases line up with TRBD1. This CDR3 is 15 amino acids long. V dropped 5 bases and J dropped 5; count of bases not matched to a gene: 4. Germline values: CDR1 KGHSH, CDR2 LQKENI. The CDR3 sequence is CASSMGQGNNSPLHF. CDR3 nucleotides: TGTGCCAGCTCAATGGGACAGGGAAATAATTCACCCCTCCACTTT. The variable domain in full, with the rest retrieved from reference TRBV18 and TRBJ1-6, is NAGVMQNPRHLVRRRGQEARLRCSPMKGHSHVYWYRQLPEEGLKFMVYLQKENIIDESGMPKERFSAEFPKEGPSILRIQQVVRGDSAAYFCASSMGQGNNSPLHFGNGTRLTVT.

This clone has just a few counts. J is TRBJ1-2 and V is TRBV4-3; TRBD1 is a possible D gene (6 bases). Deletions cut 0 bases from V and 2 bases from J, with 7 bases between. The CDR3 runs 14 residues. Per the germline V gene, CDR1 is LGHNA and CDR2 is YSLEER. CDR3 DNA: TGCGCCAGCAGCCAAGAGGACAGAAACTATGGCTACACCTTC. This gives the protein CASSQEDRNYGYTF.

This chain joins TRBV7-8 and TRBJ1-1, with a possible D match to TRBD1 (5 bases). Per germline, CDR1 SGHVS and CDR2 FQNEAQ. This CDR3 has 15 amino acids. V shed 1 base and J shed 0 bases, with 9 bases lying between them. CDR3 in amino acids: CASSLGQSMNTEAFF. CDR3 in DNA: TGTGCCAGCAGCTTAGGACAGAGCATGAACACTGAAGCTTTCTTT.

Only one count was recorded for this clone. The chain recombines TRBV5-6 with TRBJ2-3; D uncertain. V gave up 1 base and J gave up 4 bases, with 10 bases separating them. The CDR3 is 14 residues long. The germline V gene has CDR1 SGHDT and CDR2 YYEEEE. Here the CDR3 DNA reads TGTGCCAGCAGCTTGAGCCGAGCCGCAGATACGCAGTATTTT. It yields the protein CASSLSRAADTQYF.

The chain couples TRBV28 to TRBJ2-2; possible D gene TRBD2, 5 bases. Trimming pared 6 bases from V and 1 base from J, leaving 12 bases between. The CDR3 is 15 amino acids. The germline V gene has CDR1 MDHEN and CDR2 SYDVKM. Here the CDR3 reads CASRIAQMNTGELFF. CDR3 coding DNA: TGTGCCAGCAGGATAGCGCAGATGAACACCGGGGAGCTGTTTTTT.

V gene TRBV7-2 combines with J gene TRBJ2-3, with no clear D. V lost 5 bases and J lost 8, with 8 bases in between. The germline V gene has CDR1 SGHTA and CDR2 FQGNSA. The CDR3 extends over 11 amino acids. This CDR3 reads CASSLRGTQYF. The CDR3 DNA reads TGTGCCAGCAGCCTCCGAGGTACGCAGTATTTT.

The CDR3: CASSTIGTLNYGYTF. The DNA of the CDR3 is TGTGCCAGTAGTACCATCGGGACTCTTAACTATGGCTACACCTTC. J is TRBJ1-2 and V is TRBV19; possible D gene TRBD1, 5 bases. Germline loops: CDR1 LNHDA, CDR2 SQIVND (reference sequence). Trimming removed 4 bases from V and 1 base from J, with 13 bases in between. The CDR3 spans 15 residues.

This clone was seen once. The chain recombines TRBV2 with TRBJ2-7, with D perhaps TRBD1 (5 bases). This CDR3 comprises 13 residues. From germline, CDR1 is SNHLY and CDR2 FYNNEI. V gave up 3 bases and J gave up 3 bases, with 9 bases separating them. Written as DNA, the CDR3 is TGTGCCAGCAGTGATGACAGTGTCTACGAGCAGTACTTC. This codes for CASSDDSVYEQYF.

The table lists this clone with a few counts. V gene TRBV29-1 combines with J gene TRBJ1-3; tentatively, D is TRBD1 (6 bases). This CDR3 has 14 residues. Germline values: CDR1 SQVTM, CDR2 ANQGSEA. The V end was cut by 7 bases, the J end by 0 bases, with 13 bases between. Written as DNA, the CDR3 is TGCAGCGGGACAGACTCGAGCTCTGGAAACACCATATATTTT. Translated, it gives CSGTDSSSGNTIYF. Based on the CDR3 plus reference TRBV29-1 and TRBJ1-3, the full variable domain is SAVISQKPSRDICQRGTSLTIQCQVDSQVTMMFWYRQQPGQSLTLIATANQGSEATYESGFVIDKFPISRPNLTFSTLTVSNMSPEDSSIYLCSGTDSSSGNTIYFGEGSWLTVV.